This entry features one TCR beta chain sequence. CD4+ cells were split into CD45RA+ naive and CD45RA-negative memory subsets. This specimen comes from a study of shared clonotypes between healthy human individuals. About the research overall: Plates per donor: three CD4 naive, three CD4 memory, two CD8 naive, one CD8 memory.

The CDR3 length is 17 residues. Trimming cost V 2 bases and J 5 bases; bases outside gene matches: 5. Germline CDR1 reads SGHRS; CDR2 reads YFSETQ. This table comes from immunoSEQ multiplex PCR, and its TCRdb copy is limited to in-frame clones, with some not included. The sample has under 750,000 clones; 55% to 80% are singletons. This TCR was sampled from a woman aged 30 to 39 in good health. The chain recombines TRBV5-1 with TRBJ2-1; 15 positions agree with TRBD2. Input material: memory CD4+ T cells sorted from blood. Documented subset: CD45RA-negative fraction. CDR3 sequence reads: CASSLGTSGRLDNEQFF. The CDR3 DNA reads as TGCGCCAGCAGCTTAGGGACTAGCGGGAGGCTTGACAATGAGCAGTTCTTC.